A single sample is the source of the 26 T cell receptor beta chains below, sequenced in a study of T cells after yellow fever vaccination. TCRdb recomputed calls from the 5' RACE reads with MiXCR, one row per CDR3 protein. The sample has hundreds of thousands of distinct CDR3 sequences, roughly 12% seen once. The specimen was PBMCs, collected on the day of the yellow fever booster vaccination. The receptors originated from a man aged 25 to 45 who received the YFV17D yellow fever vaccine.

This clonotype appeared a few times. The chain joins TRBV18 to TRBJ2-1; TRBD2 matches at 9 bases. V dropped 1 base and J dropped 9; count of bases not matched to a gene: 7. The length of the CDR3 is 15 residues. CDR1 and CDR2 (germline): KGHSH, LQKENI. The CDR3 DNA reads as TGTGCCAGCTCACCACGCGACCTAGCGGGACTTGAGCAGTTCTTC. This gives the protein CASSPRDLAGLEQFF. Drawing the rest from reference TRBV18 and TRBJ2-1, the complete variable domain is NAGVMQNPRHLVRRRGQEARLRCSPMKGHSHVYWYRQLPEEGLKFMVYLQKENIIDESGMPKERFSAEFPKEGPSILRIQQVVRGDSAAYFCASSPRDLAGLEQFFGPGTRLTVL.

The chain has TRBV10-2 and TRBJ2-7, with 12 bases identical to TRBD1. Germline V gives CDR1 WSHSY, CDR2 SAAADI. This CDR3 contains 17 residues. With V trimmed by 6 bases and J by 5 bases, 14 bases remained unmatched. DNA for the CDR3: TGCGCCAGCAGACCTAAGCCACGGGACAGGGGGCAACACGAGCAGTACTTC. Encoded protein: CASRPKPRDRGQHEQYF.

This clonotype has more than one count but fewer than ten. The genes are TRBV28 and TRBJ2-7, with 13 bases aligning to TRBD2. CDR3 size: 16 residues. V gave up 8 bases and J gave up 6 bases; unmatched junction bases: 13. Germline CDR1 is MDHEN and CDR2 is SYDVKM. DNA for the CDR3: TGTGCCAGCCAACTAGCGGGAGGGCCACGCGGGGGCGAGCAGTACTTC. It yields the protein CASQLAGGPRGGEQYF.

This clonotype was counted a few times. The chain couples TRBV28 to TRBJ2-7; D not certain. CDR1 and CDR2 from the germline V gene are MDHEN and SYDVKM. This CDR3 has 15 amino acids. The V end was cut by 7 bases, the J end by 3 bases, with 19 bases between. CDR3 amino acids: CASKMHQNPLYEQYF. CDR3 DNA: TGTGCCAGCAAAATGCATCAGAATCCTCTCTACGAGCAGTACTTC.

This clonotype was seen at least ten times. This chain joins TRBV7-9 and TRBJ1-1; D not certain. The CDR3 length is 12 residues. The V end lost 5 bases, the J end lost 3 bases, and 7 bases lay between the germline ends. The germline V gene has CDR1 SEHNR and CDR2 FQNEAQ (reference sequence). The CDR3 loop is CASSPGYTEAFF. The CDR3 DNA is TGTGCCAGCAGCCCGGGGTACACTGAAGCTTTCTTT.

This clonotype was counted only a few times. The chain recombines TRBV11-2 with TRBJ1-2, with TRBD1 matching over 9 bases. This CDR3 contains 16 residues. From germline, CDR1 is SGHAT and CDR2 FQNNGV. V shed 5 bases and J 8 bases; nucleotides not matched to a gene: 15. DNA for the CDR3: TGTGCCAGCAGCCCAGGCGCGGGGACAGGGATTAGAGGCTACACCTTC. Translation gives CASSPGAGTGIRGYTF.

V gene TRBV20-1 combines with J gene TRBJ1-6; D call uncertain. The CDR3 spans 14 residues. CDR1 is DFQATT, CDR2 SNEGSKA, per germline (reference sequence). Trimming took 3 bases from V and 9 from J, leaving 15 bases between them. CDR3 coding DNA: TGCAGTGCTAGTAGGTCCTCCGGAAGTTCACCCCTCCACTTT. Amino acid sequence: CSASRSSGSSPLHF.

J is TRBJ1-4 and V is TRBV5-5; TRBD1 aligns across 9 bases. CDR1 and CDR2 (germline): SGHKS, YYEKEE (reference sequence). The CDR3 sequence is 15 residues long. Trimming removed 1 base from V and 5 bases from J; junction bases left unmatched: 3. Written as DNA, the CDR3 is TGTGCCAGCAGCTTGACAGGGACAGGGAATGAAAAACTGTTTTTT. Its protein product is CASSLTGTGNEKLFF. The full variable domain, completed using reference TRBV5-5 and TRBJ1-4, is DAGVTQSPTHLIKTRGQQVTLRCSPISGHKSVSWYQQVLGQGPQFIFQYYEKEERGRGNFPDRFSARQFPNYSSELNVNALLLGDSALYLCASSLTGTGNEKLFFGSGTQLSVL.

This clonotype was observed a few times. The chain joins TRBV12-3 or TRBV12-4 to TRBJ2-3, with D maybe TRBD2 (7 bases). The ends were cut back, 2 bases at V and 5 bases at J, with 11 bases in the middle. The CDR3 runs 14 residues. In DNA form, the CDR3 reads TGTGCCAGCAGTTTAAGGGAGGGGGGAGATACGCAGTATTTT. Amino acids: CASSLREGGDTQYF.

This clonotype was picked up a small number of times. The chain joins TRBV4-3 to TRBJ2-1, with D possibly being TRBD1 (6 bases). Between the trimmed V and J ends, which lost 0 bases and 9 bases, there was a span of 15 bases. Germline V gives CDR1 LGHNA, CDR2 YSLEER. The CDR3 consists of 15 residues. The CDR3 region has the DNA TGCGCCAGCAGCCAAGATCAGACAGGTGGTAGTGAGCAGTTCTTC. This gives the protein CASSQDQTGGSEQFF.

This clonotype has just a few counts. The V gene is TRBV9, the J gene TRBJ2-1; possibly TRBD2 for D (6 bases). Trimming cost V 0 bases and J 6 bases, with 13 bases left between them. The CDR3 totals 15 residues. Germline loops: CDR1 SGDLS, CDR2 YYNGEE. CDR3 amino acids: CASSVDREPSNEQFF. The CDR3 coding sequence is TGTGCCAGCAGCGTAGACCGGGAGCCGAGCAATGAGCAGTTCTTC.

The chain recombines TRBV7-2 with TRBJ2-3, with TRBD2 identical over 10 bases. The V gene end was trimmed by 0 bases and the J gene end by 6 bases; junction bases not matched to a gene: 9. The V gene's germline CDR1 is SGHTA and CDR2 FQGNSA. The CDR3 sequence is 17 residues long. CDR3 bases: TGTGCCAGCAGCTTAGCGGGTGGACTAGCGGTTGCCGATACGCAGTATTTT. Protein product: CASSLAGGLAVADTQYF.

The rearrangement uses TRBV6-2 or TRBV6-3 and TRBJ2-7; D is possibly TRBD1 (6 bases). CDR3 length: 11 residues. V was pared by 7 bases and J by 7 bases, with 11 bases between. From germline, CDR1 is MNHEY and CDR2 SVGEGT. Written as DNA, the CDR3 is TGTGCCAGCACCAATACAGGGGAGCAGTACTTC. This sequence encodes CASTNTGEQYF.

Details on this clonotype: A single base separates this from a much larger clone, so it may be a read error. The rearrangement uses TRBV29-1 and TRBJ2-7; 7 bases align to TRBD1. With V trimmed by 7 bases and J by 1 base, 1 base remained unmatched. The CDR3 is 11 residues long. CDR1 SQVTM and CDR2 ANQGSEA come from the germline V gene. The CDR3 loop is CSAGQSYEQYF. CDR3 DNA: TGCAGCGCGGGACAGTCCTACGAGCAGTACTTC.

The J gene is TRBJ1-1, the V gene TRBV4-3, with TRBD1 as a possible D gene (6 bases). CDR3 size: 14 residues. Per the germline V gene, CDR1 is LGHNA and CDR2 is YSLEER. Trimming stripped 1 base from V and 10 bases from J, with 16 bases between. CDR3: CASSQATGPGGAFF. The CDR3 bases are TGCGCCAGCAGCCAAGCGACAGGACCTGGTGGAGCTTTCTTT.

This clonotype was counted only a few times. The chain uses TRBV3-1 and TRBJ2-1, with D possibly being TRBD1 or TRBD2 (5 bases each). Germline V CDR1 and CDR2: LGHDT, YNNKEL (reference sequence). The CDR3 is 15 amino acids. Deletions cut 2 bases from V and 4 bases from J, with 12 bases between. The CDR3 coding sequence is TGTGCCAGCAGCCAACATGGGACCACATACAATGAGCAGTTCTTC. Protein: CASSQHGTTYNEQFF.

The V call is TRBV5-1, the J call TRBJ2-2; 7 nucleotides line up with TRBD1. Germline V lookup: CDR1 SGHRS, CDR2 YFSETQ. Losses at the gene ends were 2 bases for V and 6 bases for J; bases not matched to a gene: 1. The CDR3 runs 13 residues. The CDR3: CASSFGTAGELFF. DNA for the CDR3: TGCGCCAGCAGCTTCGGGACAGCCGGGGAGCTGTTTTTT.

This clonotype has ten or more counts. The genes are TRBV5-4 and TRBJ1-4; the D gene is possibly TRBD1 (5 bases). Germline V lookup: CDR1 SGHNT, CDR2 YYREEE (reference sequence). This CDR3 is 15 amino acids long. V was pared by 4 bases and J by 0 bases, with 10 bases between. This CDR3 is CASSQDSSTNEKLFF. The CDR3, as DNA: TGTGCCAGCAGCCAAGACAGTTCAACTAATGAAAAACTGTTTTTT. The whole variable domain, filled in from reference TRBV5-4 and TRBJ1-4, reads ETGVTQSPTHLIKTRGQQVTLRCSSQSGHNTVSWYQQALGQGPQFIFQYYREEENGRGNFPPRFSGLQFPNYSSELNVNALELDDSALYLCASSQDSSTNEKLFFGSGTQLSVL.

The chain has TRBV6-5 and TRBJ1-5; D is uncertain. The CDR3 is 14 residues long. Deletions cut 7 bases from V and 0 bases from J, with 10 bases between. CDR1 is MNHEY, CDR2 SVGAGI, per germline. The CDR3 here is CASNFHHSNQPQHF. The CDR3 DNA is TGTGCCAGCAATTTCCACCATAGCAATCAGCCCCAGCATTTT.

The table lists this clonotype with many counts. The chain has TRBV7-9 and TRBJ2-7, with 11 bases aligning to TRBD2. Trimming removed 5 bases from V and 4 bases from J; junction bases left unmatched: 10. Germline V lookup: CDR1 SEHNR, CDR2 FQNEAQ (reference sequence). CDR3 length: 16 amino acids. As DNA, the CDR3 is TGTGCCAGCAGCCCCAACCGGGGACTAGCGGTATACGAGCAGTACTTC. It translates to CASSPNRGLAVYEQYF. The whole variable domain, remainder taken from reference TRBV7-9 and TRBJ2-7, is DTGVSQNPRHKITKRGQNVTFRCDPISEHNRLYWYRQTLGQGPEFLTYFQNEAQLEKSRLLSDRFSAERPKGSFSTLEIQRTEQGDSAMYLCASSPNRGLAVYEQYFGPGTRLTVT.

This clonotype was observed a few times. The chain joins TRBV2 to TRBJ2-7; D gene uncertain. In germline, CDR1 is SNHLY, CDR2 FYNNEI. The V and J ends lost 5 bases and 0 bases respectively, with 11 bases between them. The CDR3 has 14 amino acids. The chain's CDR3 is CASSFTHASYEQYF. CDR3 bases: TGTGCCAGCAGTTTTACCCACGCCTCCTACGAGCAGTACTTC.

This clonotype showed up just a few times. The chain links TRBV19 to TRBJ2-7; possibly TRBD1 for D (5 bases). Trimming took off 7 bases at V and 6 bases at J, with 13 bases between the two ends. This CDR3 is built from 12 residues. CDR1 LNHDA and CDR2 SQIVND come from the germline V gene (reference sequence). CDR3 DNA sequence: TGTGCCAGTAAGGGGTTGTTAGGCGAGCAGTACTTC. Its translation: CASKGLLGEQYF. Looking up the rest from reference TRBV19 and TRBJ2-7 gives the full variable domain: DGGITQSPKYLFRKEGQNVTLSCEQNLNHDAMYWYRQDPGQGLRLIYYSQIVNDFQKGDIAEGYSVSREKKESFPLTVTSAQKNPTAFYLCASKGLLGEQYFGPGTRLTVT.

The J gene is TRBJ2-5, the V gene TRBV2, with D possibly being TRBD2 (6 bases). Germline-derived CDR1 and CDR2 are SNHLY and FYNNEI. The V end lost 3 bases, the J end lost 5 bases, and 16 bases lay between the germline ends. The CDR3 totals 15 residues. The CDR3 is CASSDQGMEGETQYF. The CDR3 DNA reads TGTGCCAGCAGTGATCAGGGCATGGAGGGCGAGACCCAGTACTTC.

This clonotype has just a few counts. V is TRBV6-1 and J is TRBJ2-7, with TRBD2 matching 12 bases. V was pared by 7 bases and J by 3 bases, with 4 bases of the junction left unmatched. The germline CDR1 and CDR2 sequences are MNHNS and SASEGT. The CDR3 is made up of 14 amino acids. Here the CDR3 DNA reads TGTGCCAGCACCCCGGGACTAGCGGGCTACGAGCAGTACTTC. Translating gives CASTPGLAGYEQYF.

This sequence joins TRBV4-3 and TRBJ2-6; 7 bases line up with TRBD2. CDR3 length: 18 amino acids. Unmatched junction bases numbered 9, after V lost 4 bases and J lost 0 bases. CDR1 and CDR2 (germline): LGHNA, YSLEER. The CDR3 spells CASSRERTSDSGANVLTF. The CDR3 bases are TGCGCCAGCAGCCGGGAGCGAACTAGCGACTCTGGGGCCAACGTCCTGACTTTC.

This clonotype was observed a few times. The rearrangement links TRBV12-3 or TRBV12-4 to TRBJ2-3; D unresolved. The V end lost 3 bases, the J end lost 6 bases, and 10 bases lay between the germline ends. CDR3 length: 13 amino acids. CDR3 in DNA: TGTGCCAGCAGTTTGGCCCGAAGGGATACGCAGTATTTT. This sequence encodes CASSLARRDTQYF.